The 26 T cell receptor beta chains below come from one sample, sequenced in a study of cytomegalovirus exposure and HLA in healthy donors. PCR used 60 Vbeta primers and 13 Jbeta primers. Using immunoSEQ multiplex PCR, the repertoire was profiled, and TCRdb retains in-frame clones only, with some absent. The sample includes roughly 220,000 clones, approximately 81% seen only once; the top ten take about 3%. Specimen: PBMCs. The receptors here all came from a man aged 25-45 years in good health and CMV-seronegative.

In its sample, this clone was seen a few times. The chain links TRBV6-1 to TRBJ1-5; D gene ambiguous. The CDR3 loop spans 13 amino acids. The V end was cut by 6 bases, the J end by 7 bases, with 13 bases between. Germline values: CDR1 MNHNS, CDR2 SASEGT. The CDR3 here is CASSAFWEQPQHF. The CDR3 DNA sequence: TGTGCCAGCAGCGCTTTTTGGGAGCAGCCCCAGCATTTT.

This sequence joins TRBV27 and TRBJ2-7; maybe TRBD2 (6 bases). V was clipped by 9 bases and J by 3 bases, with 18 bases between them. The V gene's germline CDR1 is MNHEY and CDR2 SMNVEV (reference sequence). This CDR3 comprises 14 residues. The CDR3, as DNA: TGTGCCAGAGGGGCGGGGTGCATATTCTACGAGCAGTACTTC. Residues: CARGAGCIFYEQYF.

The rearrangement links TRBV27 to TRBJ1-1, with D hard to call. Trimming stripped 4 bases from V and 1 base from J, with 10 bases between. The CDR3 spans 14 residues. Germline values: CDR1 MNHEY, CDR2 SMNVEV (reference sequence). The CDR3 reads CASSSLGGNTEAFF. CDR3 sequence (DNA): TGTGCCAGCAGTTCTCTTGGAGGGAACACTGAAGCTTTCTTT.

The rearrangement links TRBV5-4 to TRBJ2-5; a possible D gene is TRBD2 (5 bases). CDR3 length: 12 amino acids. Germline CDR1 SGHNT, CDR2 YYREEE (reference sequence). The V and J ends lost 0 bases and 12 bases respectively, with 12 bases between them. DNA of the CDR3: TGTGCCAGCAGCTTGGAAGCCCGGGGAGAGTACTTC. Translating gives CASSLEARGEYF.

The chain joins TRBV7-9 to TRBJ1-6, with D perhaps matching TRBD1 (5 bases). The CDR3 covers 14 residues. Deletions cut 5 bases from V and 5 bases from J, with 10 bases between. Germline V CDR1 and CDR2: SEHNR, FQNEAQ (reference sequence). The CDR3 is CASSKWGDNSPLHF. In DNA form, the CDR3 reads TGTGCCAGCAGCAAATGGGGGGATAATTCACCCCTCCACTTT.

The chain recombines TRBV2 with TRBJ1-1, with D hard to call. The V gene's germline CDR1 is SNHLY and CDR2 FYNNEI. The CDR3 totals 11 residues. V was clipped by 9 bases and J by 1 base, with 6 bases between them. The CDR3 reads CARQWNTEAFF. DNA for the CDR3: TGTGCCAGACAATGGAACACTGAAGCTTTCTTT.

This clone was seen once. The V gene is TRBV4-2, the J gene TRBJ2-3, with TRBD2 matching over 7 bases. Germline V gene data show CDR1 as LGHNA and CDR2 as YNFKEQ. The V segment lost 1 base and the J segment 0 bases; nucleotides outside the gene matches: 7. This CDR3 has 17 amino acids. The CDR3 DNA is TGTGCCAGCAGCCAAGTTAGGCGGGGGACTAGCACAGATACGCAGTATTTT. This translates into CASSQVRRGTSTDTQYF.

The V gene is TRBV18, the J gene TRBJ1-4; the match to TRBD1 covers 8 bases. The germline gives CDR1 KGHSH, CDR2 LQKENI. The trim removed 2 bases at V and 10 bases at J, leaving 12 bases unmatched. CDR3 size: 16 residues. CDR3 amino acids: CASSPTEGQGVAKLFF. CDR3 coding DNA: TGTGCCAGCTCACCAACAGAAGGACAGGGAGTAGCAAAACTGTTTTTT. The full variable domain, completed using reference TRBV18 and TRBJ1-4, is NAGVMQNPRHLVRRRGQEARLRCSPMKGHSHVYWYRQLPEEGLKFMVYLQKENIIDESGMPKERFSAEFPKEGPSILRIQQVVRGDSAAYFCASSPTEGQGVAKLFFGSGTQLSVL.

This clone was seen once. The chain has TRBV6-5 and TRBJ2-3; D unresolved. Germline assignment: CDR1 MNHEY and CDR2 SVGAGI. V was cut by 0 bases and J by 4 bases, with 5 bases left in between. The CDR3 is 13 residues long. CDR3 in amino acids: CASSYSRADTQYF. CDR3 DNA sequence: TGTGCCAGCAGTTACTCCCGGGCAGATACGCAGTATTTT.

This chain joins TRBV7-2 and TRBJ1-6; the D gene is possibly TRBD1 (6 bases). This CDR3 region has 16 residues. V lost 1 base, J lost 6 bases, and 13 bases lay in between. Germline loops: CDR1 SGHTA, CDR2 FQGNSA. Here the CDR3 reads CASSLDAQGLNSPLHF. In DNA form, the CDR3 reads TGTGCCAGCAGCTTAGATGCGCAGGGGCTTAATTCACCCCTCCACTTT. Drawing the rest from reference TRBV7-2 and TRBJ1-6, the complete variable domain is GAGVSQSPSNKVTEKGKDVELRCDPISGHTALYWYRQSLGQGLEFLIYFQGNSAPDKSGLPSDRFSAERTGGSVSTLTIQRTQQEDSAVYLCASSLDAQGLNSPLHFGNGTRLTVT.

This clone was seen once. The chain recombines TRBV7-9 with TRBJ1-5; D gene ambiguous. This CDR3 region has 11 residues. Looked up from germline, CDR1 is SEHNR and CDR2 is FQNEAQ (reference sequence). The V and J ends lost 4 bases and 9 bases respectively, with 7 bases between them. DNA for the CDR3: TGTGCCAGCAGCTCGAGTGGGCCCCAGCATTTT. The encoded protein is CASSSSGPQHF.

The genes are TRBV7-9 and TRBJ2-7; perhaps TRBD1 as D (5 bases). CDR3 size: 13 residues. The germline CDR1 and CDR2 sequences are SEHNR and FQNEAQ (reference sequence). Trimming stripped 1 base from V and 3 bases from J, with 7 bases between. The CDR3 region has the DNA TGTGCCAGCAGCTTAGGAACAGGCTACGAGCAGTACTTC. It yields the protein CASSLGTGYEQYF.

The chain couples TRBV19 to TRBJ1-2; no firm D call. This CDR3 region has 15 residues. CDR1 is LNHDA and CDR2 is SQIVND in the germline V gene (reference sequence). Trimming pared 3 bases from V and 0 bases from J, leaving 11 bases between. The CDR3 loop is CASSMGSYPNYGYTF. The DNA of the CDR3 is TGTGCCAGTAGTATGGGCAGCTATCCTAACTATGGCTACACCTTC.

The V call is TRBV7-6, the J call TRBJ2-1; 9 nucleotides line up with TRBD1. The trim removed 4 bases at V and 4 bases at J, leaving 11 bases unmatched. Germline-derived CDR1 and CDR2 are SGHVS and FNYEAQ. The CDR3 sequence is 17 residues long. The CDR3 nucleotides are TGTGCCAGCAGCTATCCGACCGGGACAGGGCCATACAATGAGCAGTTCTTC. It yields the protein CASSYPTGTGPYNEQFF.

The chain couples TRBV6-1 to TRBJ2-1; 12 nucleotides match TRBD1. After removal of 3 bases from V and 6 bases from J, the junction contained 3 bases not matched to a gene. From germline, CDR1 is MNHNS and CDR2 SASEGT. CDR3 length equals 15 residues. CDR3 bases: TGTGCCAGCAGTGATCCGGGACAGGGGGCCAATGAGCAGTTCTTC. It specifies CASSDPGQGANEQFF.

This chain joins TRBV19 and TRBJ1-4, with TRBD1 matching 8 bases. Germline V gene data show CDR1 as LNHDA and CDR2 as SQIVND (reference sequence). The CDR3 spans 18 residues. The V segment lost 1 base and the J segment 4 bases; nucleotides outside the gene matches: 11. The CDR3 is CASSIAGTGASNNEKLFF. The CDR3 bases are TGTGCCAGTAGTATAGCCGGGACAGGCGCATCCAATAATGAAAAACTGTTTTTT.

This clone was counted a single time. This sequence joins TRBV9 and TRBJ2-5; 13 nucleotides align to TRBD2. V was pared by 3 bases and J by 2 bases, with 10 bases of the junction left unmatched. The CDR3 loop spans 18 amino acids. The V gene's germline CDR1 is SGDLS and CDR2 YYNGEE. CDR3 region: CASSASTPGLAGQETQYF. CDR3 in DNA: TGTGCCAGCAGCGCCTCCACCCCGGGACTAGCGGGGCAAGAGACCCAGTACTTC.

Only a few counts were recorded for this clone. The genes are TRBV9 and TRBJ2-7; the match to TRBD1 covers 7 bases. The CDR3 is 16 residues long. V lost 3 bases and J lost 4; bases outside the gene matches: 13. Germline-derived CDR1 and CDR2 are SGDLS and YYNGEE. The CDR3 nucleotides are TGTGCCAGCAGCGCCCTGGGTACAGGGGCTTTTTACGAGCAGTACTTC. It yields the protein CASSALGTGAFYEQYF.

Here the CDR3 reads CASSFGSGVTTGELFF. CDR3 sequence (DNA): TGCGCCAGCAGCTTTGGGAGCGGGGTGACTACCGGGGAGCTGTTTTTT. The V gene is TRBV5-1, the J gene TRBJ1-3; 7 nucleotides line up with TRBD2. The closer fit of TRBJ2-2 to the DNA end suggests the J call may be wrong. This CDR3 has 16 residues. Looked up from germline, CDR1 is SGHRS and CDR2 is YFSETQ.

The CDR3 region has the DNA TGTGCCATCAGTGAGCCGACCGGGACTAGCGGGGGGCCATACAATGAGCAGTTCTTC. Translating gives CAISEPTGTSGGPYNEQFF. The V gene is TRBV10-3, the J gene TRBJ2-1, with TRBD2 matching over 15 bases. V was clipped by 2 bases and J by 4 bases; unmatched bases: 9. CDR3 size: 19 residues. Germline assignment: CDR1 ENHRY and CDR2 SYGVKD.

This clone turned up a few times. The J gene is TRBJ1-1, the V gene TRBV6-4, with D perhaps TRBD1 (6 bases). The germline gives CDR1 MRHNA, CDR2 SNTAGT. The length of the CDR3 is 15 residues. The V and J ends lost 8 bases and 3 bases respectively, with 19 bases between them. This CDR3 is CASLVGTQGDTEAFF. The CDR3 bases are TGTGCCAGCCTAGTCGGGACACAAGGGGACACTGAAGCTTTCTTT.

The chain has TRBV10-3 and TRBJ1-5; a possible D gene is TRBD1 (6 bases). Per the germline V gene, CDR1 is ENHRY and CDR2 is SYGVKD. V lost 6 bases to trimming and J lost 3 bases, with 9 bases between them. The CDR3 totals 13 residues. CDR3 sequence reads: CAIRTGPNQPQHF. DNA of the CDR3: TGTGCCATCAGGACAGGCCCCAATCAGCCCCAGCATTTT.

The chain uses TRBV28 and TRBJ1-6; D might be TRBD1 (6 bases). V lost 6 bases and J lost 9, with 18 bases in between. The CDR3 contains 15 residues. In germline, CDR1 is MDHEN, CDR2 SYDVKM. This CDR3 reads CASRVRTAGGSPLHF. The DNA of the CDR3 is TGTGCCAGCAGAGTAAGGACAGCGGGGGGTTCACCCCTCCACTTT.

This clone was detected a few times. The chain couples TRBV28 to TRBJ1-2; 12 positions match TRBD1. Germline V lookup: CDR1 MDHEN, CDR2 SYDVKM. Trimming cost V 5 bases and J 8 bases; bases outside gene matches: 6. The CDR3 covers 14 residues. Here the CDR3 reads CASSRGQGARGYTF. For the CDR3, the DNA is TGTGCCAGCAGTCGGGGACAGGGGGCAAGGGGCTACACCTTC.

The chain couples TRBV4-3 to TRBJ1-2; TRBD1 aligns across 7 bases. CDR3 length equals 14 residues. Trimming took 0 bases from V and 4 from J; bases not matched to a gene: 2. CDR1 is LGHNA, CDR2 YSLEER, per germline. The CDR3 spells CASSQEWTGYGYTF. In DNA, the CDR3 is TGCGCCAGCAGCCAAGAATGGACAGGCTATGGCTACACCTTC.

This clone was observed once. CDR3 coding DNA: TGTGCCAGCAGACCGGGGGGGGAGCGTTCATATGGCTACACCTTC. The encoded protein is CASRPGGERSYGYTF. The chain links TRBV25-1 to TRBJ1-2, with D possibly TRBD1 on 5 matching bases. This CDR3 spans 15 amino acids. V gave up 6 bases and J gave up 5 bases, with 19 bases separating them. The V gene's germline CDR1 is MGHDK and CDR2 SYGVNS.